The count of the clone carrying this TCR beta chain is one. Germline V lookup: CDR1 SGHRS, CDR2 YFSETQ. This CDR3 comprises 16 residues. Trimming removed 0 bases from V and 2 bases from J, with 14 bases in between. This sample is drawn from a study of ipilimumab plus nivolumab after autologous stem cell transplantation. Libraries were prepared by immunoSEQ multiplex PCR; TCRdb keeps only in-frame clonotypes and omits some of them. The data hold about 16,000 clones, with roughly 70% observed a single time. The input for sequencing was PBMCs, taken in a trial of ipilimumab plus nivolumab as post-transplant consolidation. The chain has TRBV5-1 and TRBJ1-1; D call uncertain. The clonotype comes from a male donor with diffuse large B-cell lymphoma. CDR3 nucleotide sequence: TGCGCCAGCAGCTTGGGGAGTGCGCTCGGCAACACTGAAGCTTTCTTT. Encoded protein: CASSLGSALGNTEAFF.